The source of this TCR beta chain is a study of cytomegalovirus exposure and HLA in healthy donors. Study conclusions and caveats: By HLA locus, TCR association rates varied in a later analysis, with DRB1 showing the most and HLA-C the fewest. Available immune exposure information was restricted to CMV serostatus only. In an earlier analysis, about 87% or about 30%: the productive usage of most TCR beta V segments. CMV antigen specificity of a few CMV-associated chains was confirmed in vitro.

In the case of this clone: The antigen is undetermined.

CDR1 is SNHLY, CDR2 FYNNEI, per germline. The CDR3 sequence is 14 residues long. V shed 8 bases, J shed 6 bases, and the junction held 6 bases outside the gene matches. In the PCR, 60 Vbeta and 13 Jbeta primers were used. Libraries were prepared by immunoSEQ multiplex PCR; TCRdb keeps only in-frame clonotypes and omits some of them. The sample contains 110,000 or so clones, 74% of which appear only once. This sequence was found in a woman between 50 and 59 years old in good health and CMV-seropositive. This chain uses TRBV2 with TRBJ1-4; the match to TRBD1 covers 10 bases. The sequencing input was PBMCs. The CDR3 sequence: CASLTGTGDEKLFF. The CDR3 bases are TGTGCCAGCCTAACCGGGACAGGGGATGAAAAACTGTTTTTT.